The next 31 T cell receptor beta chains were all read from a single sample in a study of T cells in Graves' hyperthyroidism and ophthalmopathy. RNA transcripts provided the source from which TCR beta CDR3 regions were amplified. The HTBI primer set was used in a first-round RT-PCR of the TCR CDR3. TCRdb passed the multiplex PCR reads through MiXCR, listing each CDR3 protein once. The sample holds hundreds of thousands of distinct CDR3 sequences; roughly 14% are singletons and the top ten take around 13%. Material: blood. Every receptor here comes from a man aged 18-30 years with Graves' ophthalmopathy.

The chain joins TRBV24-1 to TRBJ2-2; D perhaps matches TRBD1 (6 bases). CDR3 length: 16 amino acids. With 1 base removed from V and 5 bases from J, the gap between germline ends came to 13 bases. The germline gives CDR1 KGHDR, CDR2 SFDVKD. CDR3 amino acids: CATSDLYRAATGELFF. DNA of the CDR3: TGTGCCACCAGTGATTTATACAGGGCGGCGACCGGGGAGCTGTTTTTT.

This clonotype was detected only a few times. The CDR3 protein is CASSQEFERGRTDTQYF. For the CDR3, the DNA is TGTGCCAGCAGCCAAGAATTCGAGCGGGGTCGCACAGATACGCAGTATTTT. The rearrangement links TRBV4-2 to TRBJ2-3, with 7 bases lining up with TRBD2. Germline CDR1 reads LGHNA; CDR2 reads YNFKEQ. This CDR3 spans 17 amino acids. J gave up 1 base and V 0 bases, and 7 bases lay outside the gene matches.

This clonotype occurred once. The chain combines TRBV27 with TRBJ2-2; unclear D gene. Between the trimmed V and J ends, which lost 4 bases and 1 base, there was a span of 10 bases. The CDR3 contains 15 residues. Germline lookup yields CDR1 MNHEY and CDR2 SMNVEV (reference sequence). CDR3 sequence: CASSYSTQNTGELFF. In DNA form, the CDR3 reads TGTGCCAGCAGTTACTCGACCCAGAACACCGGGGAGCTGTTTTTT.

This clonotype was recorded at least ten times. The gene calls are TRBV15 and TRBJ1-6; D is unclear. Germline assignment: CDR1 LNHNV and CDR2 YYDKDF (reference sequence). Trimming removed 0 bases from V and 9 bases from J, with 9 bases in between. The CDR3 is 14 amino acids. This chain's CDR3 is CATSREGLVSPLHF. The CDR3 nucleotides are TGTGCCACCAGCAGAGAAGGGCTGGTTTCACCCCTCCACTTT.

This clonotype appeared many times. CDR3 sequence: CASSLFGFSTDTQYF. The DNA for the CDR3 is TGTGCCAGCAGCTTATTCGGGTTTAGCACAGATACGCAGTATTTT. The chain has TRBV7-3 and TRBJ2-3, with no clear D. V shed 2 bases and J shed 0 bases, with 9 bases lying between them. Germline V gene data show CDR1 as SGHTA and CDR2 as FQGTGA. There are 15 residues in the CDR3.

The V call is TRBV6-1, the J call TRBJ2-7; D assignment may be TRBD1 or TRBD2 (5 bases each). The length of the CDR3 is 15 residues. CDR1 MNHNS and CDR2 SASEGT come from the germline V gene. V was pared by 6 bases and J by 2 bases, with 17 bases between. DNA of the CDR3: TGTGCCAGCAGCCCTATCCGGGACGGAGCCTACGAGCAGTACTTC. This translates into CASSPIRDGAYEQYF.

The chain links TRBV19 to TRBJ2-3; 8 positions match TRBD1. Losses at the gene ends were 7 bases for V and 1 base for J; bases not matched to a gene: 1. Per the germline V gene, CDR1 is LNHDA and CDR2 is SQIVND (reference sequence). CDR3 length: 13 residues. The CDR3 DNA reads TGTGCCAGTAAGACAGGGGGCACAGATACGCAGTATTTT. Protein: CASKTGGTDTQYF. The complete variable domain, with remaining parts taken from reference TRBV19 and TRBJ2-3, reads DGGITQSPKYLFRKEGQNVTLSCEQNLNHDAMYWYRQDPGQGLRLIYYSQIVNDFQKGDIAEGYSVSREKKESFPLTVTSAQKNPTAFYLCASKTGGTDTQYFGPGTRLTVL.

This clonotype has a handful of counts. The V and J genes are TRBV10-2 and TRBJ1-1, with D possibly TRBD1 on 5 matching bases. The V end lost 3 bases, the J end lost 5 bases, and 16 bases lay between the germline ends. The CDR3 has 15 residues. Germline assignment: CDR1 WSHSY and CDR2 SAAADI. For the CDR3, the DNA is TGCGCCAGCAGTGAATTTGGGGCCCCAGGGACTGAAGCTTTCTTT. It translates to CASSEFGAPGTEAFF.

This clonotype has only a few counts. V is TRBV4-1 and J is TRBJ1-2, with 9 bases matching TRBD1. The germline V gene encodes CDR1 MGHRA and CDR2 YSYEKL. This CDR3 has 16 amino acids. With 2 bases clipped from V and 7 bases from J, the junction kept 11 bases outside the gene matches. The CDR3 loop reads CASSQILTGGRSGYTF. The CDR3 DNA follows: TGCGCCAGCAGCCAAATTCTGACAGGGGGTAGGAGTGGCTACACCTTC.

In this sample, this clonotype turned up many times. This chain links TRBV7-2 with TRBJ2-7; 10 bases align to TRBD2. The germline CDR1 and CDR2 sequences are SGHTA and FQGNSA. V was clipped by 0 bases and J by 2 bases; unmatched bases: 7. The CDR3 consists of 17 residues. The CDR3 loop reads CASSLAASGGNTYEQYF. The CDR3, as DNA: TGTGCCAGCAGCTTAGCGGCTAGCGGGGGCAACACCTACGAGCAGTACTTC.

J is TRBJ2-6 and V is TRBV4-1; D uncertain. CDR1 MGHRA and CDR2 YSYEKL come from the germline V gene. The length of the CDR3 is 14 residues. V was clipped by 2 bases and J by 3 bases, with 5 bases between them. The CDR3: CASSQSGGANVLTF. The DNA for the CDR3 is TGCGCCAGCAGCCAAAGTGGTGGGGCCAACGTCCTGACTTTC.

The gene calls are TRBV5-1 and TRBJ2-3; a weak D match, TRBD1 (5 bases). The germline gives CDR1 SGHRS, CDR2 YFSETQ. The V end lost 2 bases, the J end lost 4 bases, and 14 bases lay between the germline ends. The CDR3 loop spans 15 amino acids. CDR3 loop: CASSFGQGGADTQYF. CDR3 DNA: TGCGCCAGCAGCTTTGGCCAGGGCGGTGCAGATACGCAGTATTTT. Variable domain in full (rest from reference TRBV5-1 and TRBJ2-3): KAGVTQTPRYLIKTRGQQVTLSCSPISGHRSVSWYQQTPGQGLQFLFEYFSETQRNKGNFPGRFSGRQFSNSRSEMNVSTLELGDSALYLCASSFGQGGADTQYFGPGTRLTVL.

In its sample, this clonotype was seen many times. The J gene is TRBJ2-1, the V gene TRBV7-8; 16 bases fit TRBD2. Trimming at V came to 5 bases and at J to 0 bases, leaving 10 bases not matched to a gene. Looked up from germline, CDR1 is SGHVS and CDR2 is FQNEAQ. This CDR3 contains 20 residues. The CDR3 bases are TGTGCCAGCAGCGACCCCGTCGGGACTAGCGGGGGGGCCTCCTACAATGAGCAGTTCTTC. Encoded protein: CASSDPVGTSGGASYNEQFF.

The CDR3 region is CASSLTLGTKNIQYF. The CDR3 DNA reads TGTGCCAGCAGTTTGACTCTCGGGACCAAAAACATTCAGTACTTC. The gene calls are TRBV7-9 and TRBJ2-4; TRBD2 might be the D (5 bases). With 6 bases removed from V and 2 bases from J, the gap between germline ends came to 14 bases. CDR1 and CDR2 (germline): SEHNR, FQNEAQ (reference sequence). There are 15 residues in the CDR3.

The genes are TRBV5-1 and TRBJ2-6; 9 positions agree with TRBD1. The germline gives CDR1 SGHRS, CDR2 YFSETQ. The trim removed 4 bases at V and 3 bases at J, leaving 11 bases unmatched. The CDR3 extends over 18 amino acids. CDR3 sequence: CASSAPGQGFDGANVLTF. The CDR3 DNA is TGCGCCAGCAGCGCTCCGGGACAGGGTTTTGATGGGGCCAACGTCCTGACTTTC.

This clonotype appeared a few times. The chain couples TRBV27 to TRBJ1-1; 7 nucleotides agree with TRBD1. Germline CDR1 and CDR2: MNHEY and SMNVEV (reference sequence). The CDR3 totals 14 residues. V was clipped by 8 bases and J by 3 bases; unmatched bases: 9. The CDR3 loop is CASQRGRGDTEAFF. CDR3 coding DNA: TGTGCCAGCCAAAGGGGGCGAGGGGACACTGAAGCTTTCTTT.

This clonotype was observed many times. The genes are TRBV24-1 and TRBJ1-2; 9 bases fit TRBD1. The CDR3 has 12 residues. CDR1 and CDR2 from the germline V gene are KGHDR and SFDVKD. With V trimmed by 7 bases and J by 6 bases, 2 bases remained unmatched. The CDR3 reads CATRGQGHGYTF. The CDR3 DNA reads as TGTGCCACCAGGGGACAGGGCCATGGCTACACCTTC.

The CDR3 protein is CASSFLFGAYEQYF. CDR3 DNA sequence: TGTGCCAGCAGTTTCTTGTTCGGGGCTTACGAGCAGTACTTC. The V gene is TRBV27, the J gene TRBJ2-7; D is perhaps TRBD1 or TRBD2 (5 bases each). Trimming took off 3 bases at V and 4 bases at J, with 13 bases between the two ends. CDR1 and CDR2 (germline): MNHEY, SMNVEV (reference sequence). This CDR3 spans 14 amino acids.

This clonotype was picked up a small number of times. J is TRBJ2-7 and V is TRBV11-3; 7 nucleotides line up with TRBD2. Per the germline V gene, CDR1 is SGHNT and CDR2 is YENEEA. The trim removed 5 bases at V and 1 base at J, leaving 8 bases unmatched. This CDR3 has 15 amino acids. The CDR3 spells CASSLSGEPSYEQYF. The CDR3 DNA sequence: TGTGCCAGCAGCCTCAGCGGGGAGCCTTCCTACGAGCAGTACTTC.

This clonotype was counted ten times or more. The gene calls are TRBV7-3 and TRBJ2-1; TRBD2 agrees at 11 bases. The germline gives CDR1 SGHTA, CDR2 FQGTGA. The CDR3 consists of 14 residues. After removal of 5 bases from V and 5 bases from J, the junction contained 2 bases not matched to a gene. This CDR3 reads CASSRLAGHNEQFF. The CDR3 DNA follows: TGTGCCAGCAGCCGACTAGCGGGACACAATGAGCAGTTCTTC. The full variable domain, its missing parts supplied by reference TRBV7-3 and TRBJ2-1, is GAGVSQTPSNKVTEKGKYVELRCDPISGHTALYWYRQSLGQGPEFLIYFQGTGAADDSGLPNDRFFAVRPEGSVSTLKIQRTERGDSAVYLCASSRLAGHNEQFFGPGTRLTVL.

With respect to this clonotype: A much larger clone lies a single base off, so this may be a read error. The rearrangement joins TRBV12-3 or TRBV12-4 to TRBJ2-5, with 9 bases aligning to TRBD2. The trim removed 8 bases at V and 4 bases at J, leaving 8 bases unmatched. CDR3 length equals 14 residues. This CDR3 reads CASGQREERETQYF. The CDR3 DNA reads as TGTGCCAGCGGTCAGCGGGAGGAGAGAGAGACCCAGTACTTC.

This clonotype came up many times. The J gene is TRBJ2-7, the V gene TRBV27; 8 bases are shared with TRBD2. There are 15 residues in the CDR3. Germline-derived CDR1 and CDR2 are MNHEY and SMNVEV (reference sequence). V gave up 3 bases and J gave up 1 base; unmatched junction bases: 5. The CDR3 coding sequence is TGTGCCAGCAGTTTCCATGGGACTAGGTCCTACGAGCAGTACTTC. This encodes CASSFHGTRSYEQYF.

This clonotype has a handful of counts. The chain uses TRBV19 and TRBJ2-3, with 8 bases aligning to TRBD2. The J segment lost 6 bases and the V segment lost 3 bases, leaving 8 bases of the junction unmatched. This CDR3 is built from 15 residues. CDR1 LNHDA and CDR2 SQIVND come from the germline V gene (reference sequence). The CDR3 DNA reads TGTGCCAGTAGTATTAGGCGGGAGGTGGAGGATACGCAGTATTTT. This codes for CASSIRREVEDTQYF.

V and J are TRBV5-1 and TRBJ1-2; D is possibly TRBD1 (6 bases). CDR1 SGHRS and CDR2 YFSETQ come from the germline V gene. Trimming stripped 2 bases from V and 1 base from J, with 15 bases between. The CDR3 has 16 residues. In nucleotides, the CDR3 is TGCGCCAGCAGCTTACGTATGACAGGCCTTAACTATGGCTACACCTTC. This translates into CASSLRMTGLNYGYTF. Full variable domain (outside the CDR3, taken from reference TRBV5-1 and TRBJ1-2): KAGVTQTPRYLIKTRGQQVTLSCSPISGHRSVSWYQQTPGQGLQFLFEYFSETQRNKGNFPGRFSGRQFSNSRSEMNVSTLELGDSALYLCASSLRMTGLNYGYTFGSGTRLTVV.

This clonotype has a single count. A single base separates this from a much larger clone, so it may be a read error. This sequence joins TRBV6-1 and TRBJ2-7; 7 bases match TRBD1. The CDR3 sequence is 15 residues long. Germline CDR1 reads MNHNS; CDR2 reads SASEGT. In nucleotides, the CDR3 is TGTGTCAGCAGCCTAAGGGACAGTCCTTCCTACGAGCAGTACTTC. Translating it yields CVSSLRDSPSYEQYF.

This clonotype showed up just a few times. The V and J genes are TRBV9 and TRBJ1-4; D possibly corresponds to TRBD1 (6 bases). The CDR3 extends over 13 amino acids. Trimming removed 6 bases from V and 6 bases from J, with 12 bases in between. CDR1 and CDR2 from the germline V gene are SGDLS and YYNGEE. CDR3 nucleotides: TGTGCCAGCAAGGGGGACGTTGATGAAAAACTGTTTTTT. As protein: CASKGDVDEKLFF. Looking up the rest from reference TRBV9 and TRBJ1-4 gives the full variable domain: DSGVTQTPKHLITATGQRVTLRCSPRSGDLSVYWYQQSLDQGLQFLIQYYNGEERAKGNILERFSAQQFPDLHSELNLSSLELGDSALYFCASKGDVDEKLFFGSGTQLSVL.

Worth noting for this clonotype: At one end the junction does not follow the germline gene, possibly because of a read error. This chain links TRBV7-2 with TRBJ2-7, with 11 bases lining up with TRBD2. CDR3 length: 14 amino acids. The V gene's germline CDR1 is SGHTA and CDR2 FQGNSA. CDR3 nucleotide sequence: TGTGTCAGCAGCTGGACTAGCGGGCCGTACGCGCAGTACTTC. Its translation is CVSSWTSGPYAQYF.

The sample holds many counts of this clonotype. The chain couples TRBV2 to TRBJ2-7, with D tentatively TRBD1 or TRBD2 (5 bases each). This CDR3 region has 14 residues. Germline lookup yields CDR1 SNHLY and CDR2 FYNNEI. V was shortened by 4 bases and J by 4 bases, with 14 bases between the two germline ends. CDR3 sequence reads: CASSVWGRGYEQYF. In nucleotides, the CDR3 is TGTGCCAGCAGTGTCTGGGGCCGGGGTTACGAGCAGTACTTC.

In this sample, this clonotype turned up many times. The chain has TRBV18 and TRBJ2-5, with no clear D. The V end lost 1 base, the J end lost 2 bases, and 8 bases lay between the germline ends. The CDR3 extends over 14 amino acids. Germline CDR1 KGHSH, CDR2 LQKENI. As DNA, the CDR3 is TGTGCCAGCTCACCACGGTTCATACAAGAGACCCAGTACTTC. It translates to CASSPRFIQETQYF.

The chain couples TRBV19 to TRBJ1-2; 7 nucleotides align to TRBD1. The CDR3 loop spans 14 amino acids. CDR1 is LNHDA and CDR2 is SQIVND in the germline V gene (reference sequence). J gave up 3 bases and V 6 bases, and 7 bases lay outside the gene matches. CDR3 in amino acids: CASSWDSKDYGYTF. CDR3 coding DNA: TGTGCCAGTAGCTGGGACAGCAAAGACTATGGCTACACCTTC. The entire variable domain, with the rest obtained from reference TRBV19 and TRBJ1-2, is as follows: DGGITQSPKYLFRKEGQNVTLSCEQNLNHDAMYWYRQDPGQGLRLIYYSQIVNDFQKGDIAEGYSVSREKKESFPLTVTSAQKNPTAFYLCASSWDSKDYGYTFGSGTRLTVV.

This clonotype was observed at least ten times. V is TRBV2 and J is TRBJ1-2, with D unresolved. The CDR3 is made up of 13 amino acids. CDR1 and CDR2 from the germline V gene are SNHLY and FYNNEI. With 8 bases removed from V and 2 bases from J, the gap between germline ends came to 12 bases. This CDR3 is CASQRGLNYGYTF. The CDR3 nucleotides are TGTGCCAGCCAGAGAGGGCTCAACTATGGCTACACCTTC.